This T cell receptor beta chain was sequenced for a study of blood T cell repertoires in COVID-19. In the study overall: In each case, the material was cDNA or gDNA derived from T cells, B-cell-depleted T cells, or PBMCs.

Sequenced by immunoSEQ multiplex PCR; TCRdb stores in-frame clones only, minus some. The sample has some 210,000 clones, around four fifths seen once; the top ten hold about 5.1%. The sample was peripheral blood. The clonotype comes from a woman in her 70s with active or convalescent COVID-19.

The CDR3 protein is CASSRGQGPRGETQYF. DNA for the CDR3: TGCGCCAGCAGCCGCGGACAGGGACCGCGGGGGGAGACCCAGTACTTC. The J gene is TRBJ2-5, the V gene TRBV4-1; D is possibly TRBD1 (8 bases). From germline, CDR1 is MGHRA and CDR2 YSYEKL. The V end was cut by 4 bases, the J end by 5 bases, with 20 bases between. CDR3 length: 16 residues.